This T cell receptor (beta chain) is from a study of cytomegalovirus exposure and HLA in healthy donors. With respect to this clone: The sample has other DNA sequences that encode this CDR3 too.

The CDR3 sequence is 14 residues long. Trimming left V 0 bases short and J 2 bases short, with 6 bases between. Germline loops: CDR1 SGDLS, CDR2 YYNGEE. This PCR relied on a set of 60 Vbeta primers and 13 Jbeta primers. Sequencing was performed with immunoSEQ multiplex PCR; in TCRdb, only in-frame clones are kept and a portion is missing. The top ten clones hold more than 8% of a sample with about 120,000 clones, 55% to 65% of them seen once. Sequencing was carried out using PBMCs. The clonotype was recovered from a woman aged 40 to 50 in good health and CMV-seropositive. This chain uses TRBV9 with TRBJ2-1; D is possibly TRBD1 (6 bases). Here the CDR3 DNA reads TGTGCCAGCAGCGTAGGGACAGCCTACAATGAGCAGTTCTTC. Translated, it gives CASSVGTAYNEQFF. Variable domain in full (rest from reference TRBV9 and TRBJ2-1): DSGVTQTPKHLITATGQRVTLRCSPRSGDLSVYWYQQSLDQGLQFLIQYYNGEERAKGNILERFSAQQFPDLHSELNLSSLELGDSALYFCASSVGTAYNEQFFGPGTRLTVL.